This T cell receptor (beta chain) was found in a study of control samples from healthy donors and cancer patients. Germline V gene data show CDR1 as MNHNS and CDR2 as SASEGT. There are 15 residues in the CDR3. Trimming removed 2 bases from V and 4 bases from J; junction bases left unmatched: 6. Assay: immunoSEQ multiplex PCR; the TCRdb copy retains only in-frame clones and omits some. The sample includes about 96,000 clones, just over 90% of them seen just once. J is TRBJ2-3 and V is TRBV6-1; 7 nucleotides agree with TRBD2. Sequenced sample: blood. This TCR was sampled from a man aged 18 to 30 in good health. CDR3 sequence (DNA): TGTGCCAGCAGTGAAAGACTAGCCGGTGCAGATACGCAGTATTTT. This encodes CASSERLAGADTQYF.